A single sample is the source of the 12 T cell receptor beta chains below, sequenced in a study of shared clonotypes between healthy human individuals (dated by TCRdb to 2020 to 2021). Receptor libraries were prepared by the immunoSEQ multiplex PCR assay. In its TCRdb copy, this immuneACCESS table keeps in-frame sequences only and misses some clones. Where compared with another copy, unresolved V genes explain less than half of these, and the others have no known cause. Counted in this sample were roughly 1 million clones; more than 65% of them appeared once. The top ten hold approximately 1.5% of the sample. Sequences were obtained from memory CD4+ T cells sorted from blood. The label giving this sample's cell subset or site can be read as: CD45RA-negative fraction. Receptor source: a man between 18 and 29 years old in good health.

This clone was counted at least ten times. CDR3 bases: TGTGCCAGCAGTGAAGGGAATCTAAACAGGCTAAATCAGCCCCAGCATTTT. Its translation is CASSEGNLNRLNQPQHF. This chain connects TRBV6-1 to TRBJ1-5, with D perhaps TRBD1 (5 bases). The CDR3 is made up of 17 amino acids. Germline CDR1 reads MNHNS; CDR2 reads SASEGT. V gave up 1 base and J gave up 4 bases, with 17 bases separating them.

The gene calls are TRBV6-5 and TRBJ2-2; no reliable D call. V gave up 7 bases and J gave up 1 base, with 10 bases separating them. CDR1 is MNHEY, CDR2 SVGAGI, per germline. The CDR3 totals 14 residues. CDR3: CASTRQKNTGELFF. CDR3 coding DNA: TGTGCCAGCACTCGACAAAAGAACACCGGGGAGCTGTTTTTT.

The chain is built from TRBV5-1 and TRBJ2-5; D call uncertain. V dropped 0 bases and J dropped 4 bases, with 13 bases sitting between them. Germline-derived CDR1 and CDR2 are SGHRS and YFSETQ. The CDR3 covers 15 residues. CDR3 loop: CASSLAPELLETQYF. CDR3 coding DNA: TGCGCCAGCAGCTTGGCGCCAGAGTTACTAGAGACCCAGTACTTC.

The rearrangement uses TRBV5-1 and TRBJ2-3, with D unclear. Trimming took 0 bases from V and 5 from J, leaving 10 bases between them. The CDR3 totals 14 residues. The germline V gene encodes CDR1 SGHRS and CDR2 YFSETQ. The CDR3 nucleotides are TGCGCCAGCAGCTTGGAACAGCAAGGAGATACGCAGTATTTT. Translation: CASSLEQQGDTQYF.

The chain links TRBV19 to TRBJ2-3; D perhaps matches TRBD2 (7 bases). Germline CDR1 is LNHDA and CDR2 is SQIVND (reference sequence). The ends were cut back, 10 bases at V and 2 bases at J, with 19 bases in the middle. The CDR3 consists of 15 residues. In nucleotides, the CDR3 is TGTGCCACGAAGAGGGGGGGCGGGCCCACAGATACGCAGTATTTT. Amino acids: CATKRGGGPTDTQYF. Drawing the rest from reference TRBV19 and TRBJ2-3, the complete variable domain is DGGITQSPKYLFRKEGQNVTLSCEQNLNHDAMYWYRQDPGQGLRLIYYSQIVNDFQKGDIAEGYSVSREKKESFPLTVTSAQKNPTAFYLCATKRGGGPTDTQYFGPGTRLTVL.

The gene calls are TRBV19 and TRBJ2-6, with no clear D. The V and J ends lost 4 bases and 1 base respectively, with 8 bases between them. Germline-derived CDR1 and CDR2 are LNHDA and SQIVND (reference sequence). CDR3 length: 15 amino acids. CDR3 in DNA: TGTGCCAGTAGTAGCGTAGGTTCTGGGGCCAACGTCCTGACTTTC. Protein sequence: CASSSVGSGANVLTF.

V usage is TRBV5-1 and J usage is TRBJ1-1; D gene ambiguous. The CDR3 covers 15 residues. CDR1 SGHRS and CDR2 YFSETQ come from the germline V gene. The V and J ends lost 5 bases and 4 bases respectively, with 18 bases between them. CDR3 region: CASRTDGTLRTEAFF. CDR3 DNA: TGCGCCAGCAGAACAGACGGTACGTTGCGCACTGAAGCTTTCTTT.

The genes are TRBV9 and TRBJ2-5; D may be TRBD1 or TRBD2 (6 bases each). Trimming removed 4 bases from V and 5 bases from J, with 18 bases in between. CDR3 length equals 15 residues. CDR1 and CDR2 (germline): SGDLS, YYNGEE. The CDR3 sequence is CASSLRPGAGETQYF. For the CDR3, the DNA is TGTGCCAGCAGCCTACGTCCGGGGGCAGGGGAGACCCAGTACTTC.

V usage is TRBV5-4 and J usage is TRBJ2-3; TRBD2 agrees at 9 bases. Germline CDR1 reads SGHNT; CDR2 reads YYREEE (reference sequence). J lost 3 bases, V lost 4 bases, and 9 bases had no gene match. The CDR3 is made up of 16 amino acids. CDR3 coding DNA: TGTGCCAGCAGCCGCGGGGGTAGCGGGAGAACAGATACGCAGTATTTT. Translation gives CASSRGGSGRTDTQYF. Full variable domain (remainder filled in from reference TRBV5-4 and TRBJ2-3): ETGVTQSPTHLIKTRGQQVTLRCSSQSGHNTVSWYQQALGQGPQFIFQYYREEENGRGNFPPRFSGLQFPNYSSELNVNALELDDSALYLCASSRGGSGRTDTQYFGPGTRLTVL.

The V and J genes are TRBV9 and TRBJ1-3, with D unclear. The germline V gene has CDR1 SGDLS and CDR2 YYNGEE. Trimming shortened V by 3 bases and J by 4 bases, and 8 bases separated the two germline ends. This CDR3 contains 13 residues. Here the CDR3 DNA reads TGTGCCAGCAGCGATCATGCAGGAAACACCATATATTTT. It yields the protein CASSDHAGNTIYF.

The CDR3 DNA reads as TGTGCCAGTAGTCACCGGGACAGGGCAAGGGAGCAGTACTTC. Amino acids: CASSHRDRAREQYF. The V gene is TRBV19, the J gene TRBJ2-7; TRBD1 matches at 9 bases. V dropped 5 bases and J dropped 7; count of bases not matched to a gene: 9. Germline-derived CDR1 and CDR2 are LNHDA and SQIVND (reference sequence). The CDR3 is 14 amino acids.

The rearrangement joins TRBV30 to TRBJ1-6; 10 bases are shared with TRBD1. The J segment lost 7 bases and the V segment lost 3 bases, leaving 6 bases of the junction unmatched. The CDR3 sequence is 15 residues long. Germline assignment: CDR1 GTSNPN and CDR2 SVGIG (reference sequence). DNA for the CDR3: TGTGCCTGGAGCCGGGACAGGGGTTTCAATTCACCCCTCCACTTT. Its translation is CAWSRDRGFNSPLHF.